This T cell receptor (beta chain) emerged from a study of blood T cell repertoires in COVID-19. Study summary: Acute and convalescent COVID-19 samples came from the United States, Italy and Spain. Sample material is recorded as cDNA or gDNA derived from T cells, B-cell-depleted T cells, or PBMCs.

Per the original methods: Amplification of reference gene primers provided the estimated nucleated cell counts. Libraries were prepared by immunoSEQ multiplex PCR; TCRdb keeps only in-frame clonotypes and omits some of them. That table is the source of V, J and clone size, and D and trimming were worked out from the DNA. The table lists fewer than 250,000 clones, 75% to 85% of them singletons. V gave up 3 bases and J gave up 4 bases; unmatched junction bases: 12. Per germline, CDR1 SGHAT and CDR2 FQNNGV. The CDR3 is 18 residues long. The sequenced material came from peripheral blood. This TCR derives from a man in his 60s with acute or convalescent COVID-19. The rearrangement links TRBV11-2 to TRBJ1-6; TRBD1 matches 7 bases. The CDR3 protein is CASSLWPRGSTYNSPLHF. The CDR3 DNA sequence: TGTGCCAGCAGCTTGTGGCCCAGGGGGTCTACATATAATTCACCCCTCCACTTT.